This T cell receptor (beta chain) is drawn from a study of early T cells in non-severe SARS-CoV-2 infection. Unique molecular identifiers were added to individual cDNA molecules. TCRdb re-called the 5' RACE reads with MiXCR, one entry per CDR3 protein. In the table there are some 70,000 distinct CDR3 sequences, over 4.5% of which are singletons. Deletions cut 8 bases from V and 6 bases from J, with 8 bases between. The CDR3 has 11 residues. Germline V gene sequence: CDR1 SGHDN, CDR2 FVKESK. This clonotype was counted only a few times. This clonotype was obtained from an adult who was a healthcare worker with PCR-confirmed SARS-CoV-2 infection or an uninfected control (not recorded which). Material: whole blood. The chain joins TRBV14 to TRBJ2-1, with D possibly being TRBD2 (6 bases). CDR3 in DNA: TGTGCCAGCGGGGACTCCAATGAGCAGTTCTTC. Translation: CASGDSNEQFF.